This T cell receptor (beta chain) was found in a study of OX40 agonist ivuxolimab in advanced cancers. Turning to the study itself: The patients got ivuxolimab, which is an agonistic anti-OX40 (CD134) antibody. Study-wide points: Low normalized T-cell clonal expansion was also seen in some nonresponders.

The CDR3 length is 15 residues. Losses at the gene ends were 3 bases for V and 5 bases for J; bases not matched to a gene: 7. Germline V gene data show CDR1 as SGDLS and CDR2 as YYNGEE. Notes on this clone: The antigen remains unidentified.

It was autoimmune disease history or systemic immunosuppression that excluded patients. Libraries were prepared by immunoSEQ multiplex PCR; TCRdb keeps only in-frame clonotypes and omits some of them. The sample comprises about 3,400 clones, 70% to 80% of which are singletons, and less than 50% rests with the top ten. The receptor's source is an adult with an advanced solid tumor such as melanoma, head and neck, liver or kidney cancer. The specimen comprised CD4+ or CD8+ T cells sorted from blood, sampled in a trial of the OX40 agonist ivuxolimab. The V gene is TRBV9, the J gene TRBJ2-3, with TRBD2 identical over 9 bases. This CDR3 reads CASSAAGGPVDTQYF. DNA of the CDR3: TGTGCCAGCAGCGCCGCGGGAGGGCCTGTAGATACGCAGTATTTT.